This TCR beta chain was sequenced for a study of T cells in Graves' hyperthyroidism and ophthalmopathy. The study included ophthalmopathy patients with Clinical Activity Score at least 3, NOSPECS grade at least 4 and duration under 3 months. Clinical symptoms, serum thyroxine and TRAb, thyroid ultrasound and orbital computed tomography were used for the diagnoses. Using RNA transcripts as the source, TCR beta CDR3 regions were amplified. With the HTBI primer set, the TCR CDR3 went through a first round of RT-PCR. TCRdb recomputed calls from the multiplex PCR reads with MiXCR, one row per CDR3 protein. The table shows nearly 600,000 distinct CDR3 sequences, with 12% to 15% occurring only once. The CDR3 totals 16 residues. Germline CDR1 is KGHDR and CDR2 is SFDVKD. The J segment lost 5 bases and the V segment lost 5 bases, leaving 13 bases of the junction unmatched.

V usage is TRBV24-1 and J usage is TRBJ2-7; 8 bases agree with TRBD1. Sequences were obtained from blood. This sequence was found in a woman between 18 and 30 years old with Graves' ophthalmopathy. This chain's CDR3 is CATSAGTGGNSHEQYF. The CDR3 region has the DNA TGTGCCACCAGTGCCGGAACAGGGGGTAATAGCCACGAGCAGTACTTC.